Listed here are 25 T cell receptor beta chains from one sample, sequenced in a study of shared T cell receptors in the human thymus. TCRdb keeps only in-frame clones here, not all; method: immunoSEQ multiplex PCR. The sample contains roughly 550,000 clones, 75% to 80% of which appear only once. The same sample was also studied in work on human thymus T cells.

The sequencing input was thymocytes. These TCRs come from a boy in the first two years of life with a congenital heart defect.

In the case of this clone: The junction departs from germline at one end; a sequencing error may be responsible. This chain uses TRBV5-6 with TRBJ2-7; D is perhaps TRBD1 (6 bases). The CDR3 is 12 amino acids. Germline-derived CDR1 and CDR2 are SGHDT and YYEEEE. The CDR3 DNA is TGTGCCAGCAGCTTGACTCGGACAGAGAAGGACTTC. Translation: CASSLTRTEKDF.

Only one count was recorded for this clone. This rearrangement joins TRBV7-4 to TRBJ2-2; 8 bases line up with TRBD2. The CDR3 sequence is 14 residues long. The V gene end was trimmed by 6 bases and the J gene end by 3 bases; junction bases not matched to a gene: 3. Germline assignment: CDR1 SGHVT and CDR2 SQSDAQ. The CDR3 coding sequence is TGTGCCAGCAGTACGGGGGGGGACACCGGGGAGCTGTTTTTT. This translates into CASSTGGDTGELFF.

A note on this clone: An end of the junction does not agree with germline; a read error may underlie this. V and J are TRBV7-7 and TRBJ2-7; D unresolved. Germline-derived CDR1 and CDR2 are SSHAT and FNYEAQ (reference sequence). The CDR3 sequence is 12 residues long. Here the CDR3 reads CASSSASYEQYF. The CDR3, as DNA: TGTGCTAGCAGTTCAGCGTCCTACGAGCAGTACTTC.

The chain is built from TRBV2 and TRBJ2-7, with TRBD1 identical over 8 bases. CDR3 size: 14 residues. Looked up from germline, CDR1 is SNHLY and CDR2 is FYNNEI. V shed 5 bases, J shed 4 bases, and the junction held 7 bases outside the gene matches. CDR3 nucleotides: TGTGCCAGCAGTCCGGGACAGGACAATTACGAGCAGTACTTC. Amino acid sequence: CASSPGQDNYEQYF.

The V and J genes are TRBV25-1 and TRBJ2-2; 7 positions agree with TRBD2. This CDR3 is built from 17 residues. Losses at the gene ends were 2 bases for V and 2 bases for J; bases not matched to a gene: 8. The germline V gene has CDR1 MGHDK and CDR2 SYGVNS. The CDR3 region has the DNA TGTGCCAGCAGTGAACGGAGCGGGAATCGTAACACCGGGGAGCTGTTTTTT. It yields the protein CASSERSGNRNTGELFF.

This clone was observed once. The genes are TRBV2 and TRBJ2-3; D might be TRBD1 (6 bases). The V gene lost 4 bases and the J gene lost 6 bases, with 11 bases spanning the gap. The CDR3 length is 13 residues. Germline CDR1 SNHLY, CDR2 FYNNEI. The CDR3 sequence is CASSARGDDTQYF. CDR3 sequence (DNA): TGTGCCAGCAGTGCCAGGGGCGACGATACGCAGTATTTT.

Here the CDR3 DNA reads TGTGCCAGCAGCGGAGAACAGGGGGCCGGAAACACCATATATTTT. This sequence encodes CASSGEQGAGNTIYF. The V and J genes are TRBV9 and TRBJ1-3; the match to TRBD1 covers 9 bases. V lost 3 bases, J lost 4 bases, and 5 bases stayed unmatched. This CDR3 spans 15 amino acids. Germline CDR1 and CDR2: SGDLS and YYNGEE.

This chain uses TRBV7-9 with TRBJ2-2; TRBD1 agrees at 9 bases. CDR1 and CDR2 (germline): SEHNR, FQNEAQ (reference sequence). The V segment lost 1 base and the J segment 1 base; nucleotides outside the gene matches: 10. The CDR3 runs 19 residues. CDR3 in amino acids: CASSLGGFRDRVNTGELFF. The DNA of the CDR3 is TGTGCCAGCAGCTTAGGGGGCTTCAGGGACAGGGTGAACACCGGGGAGCTGTTTTTT.

The chain has TRBV19 and TRBJ2-3; D perhaps matches TRBD2 (6 bases). CDR1 is LNHDA and CDR2 is SQIVND in the germline V gene (reference sequence). The CDR3 totals 16 residues. The V gene lost 3 bases and the J gene lost 5 bases, with 18 bases spanning the gap. The CDR3 region is CASSMEVRREIDTQYF. CDR3 nucleotide sequence: TGTGCCAGTAGTATGGAAGTAAGGAGGGAGATAGATACGCAGTATTTT.

The chain carries TRBV20-1 and TRBJ2-3; unclear D gene. Per the germline V gene, CDR1 is DFQATT and CDR2 is SNEGSKA (reference sequence). With 7 bases removed from V and 4 bases from J, the gap between germline ends came to 9 bases. The CDR3 has 11 residues. The CDR3 nucleotides read TGCAGTGTCGACACGGCAGATACGCAGTATTTT. Amino acid sequence: CSVDTADTQYF.

The rearrangement links TRBV7-8 to TRBJ2-7, with 15 nucleotides matching TRBD2. V lost 4 bases, J lost 0 bases, and 10 bases stayed unmatched. Germline values: CDR1 SGHVS, CDR2 FQNEAQ. The CDR3 contains 19 residues. This CDR3 is CASSYPGLAGGGSSYEQYF. In DNA, the CDR3 is TGTGCCAGCAGCTACCCGGGACTAGCGGGAGGAGGGAGCTCCTACGAGCAGTACTTC.

The chain is built from TRBV28 and TRBJ2-7; D might be TRBD1 (5 bases). The CDR3 has 14 residues. V was cut by 5 bases and J by 2 bases, with 13 bases left in between. Germline V gives CDR1 MDHEN, CDR2 SYDVKM. The CDR3 is CASSGVGLAYEQYF. As DNA, the CDR3 is TGTGCCAGCAGTGGGGTGGGGCTGGCCTACGAGCAGTACTTC.

The CDR3 DNA follows: TGCGCCAGCAGCTTGGCCGGGACTAGCTCCCCGAGAGATACGCAGTATTTT. Encoded protein: CASSLAGTSSPRDTQYF. The chain carries TRBV5-1 and TRBJ2-3, with 9 bases lining up with TRBD2. Germline CDR1 reads SGHRS; CDR2 reads YFSETQ. V lost 0 bases, J lost 5 bases, and 10 bases stayed unmatched. The CDR3 covers 17 residues.

The chain is built from TRBV7-2 and TRBJ2-7, with 11 bases aligning to TRBD2. Looked up from germline, CDR1 is SGHTA and CDR2 is FQGNSA. Trimming cost V 2 bases and J 3 bases; bases outside gene matches: 12. The CDR3 length is 18 residues. CDR3 coding DNA: TGTGCCAGCAGCTTAAATTATAGCGGGAGGGCCGCGAACTACGAGCAGTACTTC. This sequence encodes CASSLNYSGRAANYEQYF.

This sequence joins TRBV6-6 and TRBJ2-1; 11 bases line up with TRBD2. J was trimmed by 4 bases and V by 5 bases; bases with no gene match: 7. This CDR3 is built from 16 residues. Per the germline V gene, CDR1 is MNHNY and CDR2 is SVGAGI (reference sequence). For the CDR3, the DNA is TGTGCCAGCAGTCCCCCCGGGACTAGCGGTTACAATGAGCAGTTCTTC. As protein: CASSPPGTSGYNEQFF.

V is TRBV25-1 and J is TRBJ1-2; TRBD1 matches at 9 bases. The germline CDR1 and CDR2 sequences are MGHDK and SYGVNS. CDR3 size: 13 residues. J gave up 8 bases and V 4 bases, and 5 bases lay outside the gene matches. The CDR3 here is CASSGGQGNGYTF. CDR3 coding DNA: TGTGCCAGCAGTGGAGGACAGGGGAACGGCTACACCTTC.

The chain employs TRBV5-6 and TRBJ2-1; 7 bases are a match to TRBD1. This CDR3 has 15 residues. In germline, CDR1 is SGHDT, CDR2 YYEEEE. Germline trimming cut 3 bases from V and 5 bases from J; bases unmatched to any gene: 8. The CDR3 DNA sequence: TGTGCCAGCAGCTCCGGGAACGACAGGGACAATGAGCAGTTCTTC. It yields the protein CASSSGNDRDNEQFF.

The J gene is TRBJ2-5, the V gene TRBV10-2; possibly TRBD2 for D (5 bases). V was cut by 4 bases and J by 5 bases, with 17 bases left in between. Germline V CDR1 and CDR2: WSHSY, SAAADI. The CDR3 covers 15 residues. DNA for the CDR3: TGCGCCAGCAGTGCTCGGGCTAGCCTCCTTGAGACCCAGTACTTC. As protein: CASSARASLLETQYF.

The chain combines TRBV5-1 with TRBJ2-7, with TRBD1 matching 8 bases. V shed 2 bases, J shed 5 bases, and the junction held 6 bases outside the gene matches. This CDR3 has 14 amino acids. CDR1 is SGHRS, CDR2 YFSETQ, per germline. Written as DNA, the CDR3 is TGCGCCAGCAGCTTCGGGGCAGGGGGCGACGAGCAGTACTTC. Translating it yields CASSFGAGGDEQYF. Using reference TRBV5-1 and TRBJ2-7 for the parts outside the CDR3, the full variable domain is KAGVTQTPRYLIKTRGQQVTLSCSPISGHRSVSWYQQTPGQGLQFLFEYFSETQRNKGNFPGRFSGRQFSNSRSEMNVSTLELGDSALYLCASSFGAGGDEQYFGPGTRLTVT.

V is TRBV2 and J is TRBJ2-1; no definite D call. V gave up 0 bases and J gave up 8 bases, with 14 bases separating them. CDR3 length equals 15 residues. Looked up from germline, CDR1 is SNHLY and CDR2 is FYNNEI. CDR3 region: CASSEAPPRLHEQFF. For the CDR3, the DNA is TGTGCCAGCAGTGAAGCGCCTCCTAGGCTGCATGAGCAGTTCTTC.

The chain recombines TRBV27 with TRBJ2-7, with 11 bases lining up with TRBD2. Germline CDR1 reads MNHEY; CDR2 reads SMNVEV (reference sequence). V lost 8 bases to trimming and J lost 4 bases; unmatched junction nucleotides: 10. The CDR3 has 15 residues. This CDR3 is CASGTGTSGIYEQYF. In nucleotides, the CDR3 is TGTGCCAGCGGAACCGGGACTAGCGGAATTTACGAGCAGTACTTC.

The chain employs TRBV7-8 and TRBJ2-1, with 7 bases identical to TRBD2. The CDR3 runs 14 residues. Germline V gene lookup returns CDR1 SGHVS and CDR2 FQNEAQ. The trim removed 5 bases at V and 9 bases at J, leaving 10 bases unmatched. CDR3 bases: TGTGCCAGCAGCCGATCTGCGGGAGAGGGTGAGCAGTTCTTC. Translated, it gives CASSRSAGEGEQFF.

The chain has TRBV10-2 and TRBJ1-3, with D possibly TRBD1 on 6 matching bases. The germline V and J ends were trimmed by 5 bases and 0 bases, with 14 bases remaining between them. CDR3 length: 16 residues. CDR1 and CDR2 (germline): WSHSY, SAAADI. The DNA of the CDR3 is TGCGCCAGCAGTACCGGACAGAGAAGCTCTGGAAACACCATATATTTT. Translation: CASSTGQRSSGNTIYF.

In its sample, this clone was seen a few times. The rearrangement links TRBV20-1 to TRBJ2-1; the D is unclear. Germline CDR1 DFQATT, CDR2 SNEGSKA (reference sequence). The CDR3 runs to 9 residues. Trimming left V 3 bases short and J 15 bases short, with 9 bases between. Here the CDR3 DNA reads TGCAGTGCTAGGTTCCTCGGGTTCTTC. This sequence encodes CSARFLGFF.

The chain joins TRBV14 to TRBJ2-1; D may be TRBD1 (5 bases). The CDR3 has 16 amino acids. Trimming removed 1 base at V and 1 base at J, with 11 bases between. Germline CDR1 and CDR2: SGHDN and FVKESK. CDR3 amino acids: CASSQVQGRSYNEQFF. The CDR3 DNA reads as TGTGCCAGCAGCCAAGTCCAGGGAAGGTCCTACAATGAGCAGTTCTTC.